Given below is one TCR beta chain in context. Its antigen is not known. This entry comes from a study of radiotherapy plus CTLA-4 blockade in lung cancer. Across the study: Objective responses were seen in more than 15% of patients, disease control in 25% to 35%.

CDR1 is SGHKS, CDR2 YYEKEE, per germline (reference sequence). Trimming took 4 bases from V and 6 from J; bases not matched to a gene: 8. The CDR3 is 14 amino acids. Alongside CTLA-4 blockade with ipilimumab, patients with chemo-refractory metastatic non-small-cell lung cancer received focal radiation. Study observations and caveats: Reports state that early shifts in blood T cell clones, with interferon-beta, best predicted response. Clones derived from tumor TCRs expanded in blood after radiotherapy plus ipilimumab.

Assay: immunoSEQ multiplex PCR; the TCRdb copy retains only in-frame clones and omits some. The sample yields about 53,000 clones, 70% to 90% seen once. J is TRBJ1-2 and V is TRBV5-5; 8 bases are shared with TRBD1. The specimen was peripheral blood, collected from a patient treated with radiotherapy plus ipilimumab. The TCR comes from a human donor with non-small cell lung cancer whose response to radiotherapy plus ipilimumab could not be evaluated. DNA of the CDR3: TGTGCCAGCAGCATCACCCCGGACAGGGATGGCTACACCTTC. Its translation is CASSITPDRDGYTF.